The sequence of this T cell receptor beta chain was determined in a study of T cell clonotyping in hematopoietic cell transplantation. Turning to this clone: The antigen remains undetermined.

This table comes from immunoSEQ multiplex PCR, and its TCRdb copy is limited to in-frame clones, with some not included. Of roughly 27,000 clones listed, 70% to 85% are singletons. General study points: After transplant, recipient diversity fell while pathologically expanded clonotypes grew through day 180.

The time point denotes: recipient sample about 28 days before transplant, after cytoreduction. The TCR comes from an older woman with acute myeloid leukemia. Some clones in this sample may be carry-over from other donors' samples. The input for sequencing was peripheral blood mononuclear cells, taken before stem cell transplant.

Written as DNA, the CDR3 is TGTGCCAGTAGTCTTAACAGAGCCTACGAGCAGTACTTC. This sequence encodes CASSLNRAYEQYF. This rearrangement joins TRBV19 to TRBJ2-7; no clear D gene. With 5 bases removed from V and 2 bases from J, the gap between germline ends came to 10 bases. Germline V gene lookup returns CDR1 LNHDA and CDR2 SQIVND (reference sequence). The CDR3 is made up of 13 amino acids.